This T cell receptor beta chain was captured in a study of monozygotic twins with inflammatory bowel disease. Concerning this clonotype itself: The antigen is not known.

Someone took an approximately 2.5 ml blood sample from each of the donors. UMIs with a 6-nucleotide sample barcode were added by template switching. TCRdb reprocessed the 5' RACE reads and reports one entry per CDR3 protein, with no DNA. The sample table includes about 300,000 distinct CDR3 sequences. General study findings and limits: IBD-affected twins scored below their healthy co-twins in TCRbeta diversity (inverse Simpson).

The CDR3 is 15 residues long. Germline CDR1 SNHLY, CDR2 FYNNEI. This sequence was found in a human donor with ulcerative colitis or Crohn's disease, or a healthy co-twin of an affected twin (not recorded which). The sequencing sample was made of blood. The rearrangement links TRBV2 to TRBJ2-7; the D call from TCRdb, TRBD2, cannot be confirmed without DNA. The CDR3 sequence: CASSEAEDFFTEQYF.